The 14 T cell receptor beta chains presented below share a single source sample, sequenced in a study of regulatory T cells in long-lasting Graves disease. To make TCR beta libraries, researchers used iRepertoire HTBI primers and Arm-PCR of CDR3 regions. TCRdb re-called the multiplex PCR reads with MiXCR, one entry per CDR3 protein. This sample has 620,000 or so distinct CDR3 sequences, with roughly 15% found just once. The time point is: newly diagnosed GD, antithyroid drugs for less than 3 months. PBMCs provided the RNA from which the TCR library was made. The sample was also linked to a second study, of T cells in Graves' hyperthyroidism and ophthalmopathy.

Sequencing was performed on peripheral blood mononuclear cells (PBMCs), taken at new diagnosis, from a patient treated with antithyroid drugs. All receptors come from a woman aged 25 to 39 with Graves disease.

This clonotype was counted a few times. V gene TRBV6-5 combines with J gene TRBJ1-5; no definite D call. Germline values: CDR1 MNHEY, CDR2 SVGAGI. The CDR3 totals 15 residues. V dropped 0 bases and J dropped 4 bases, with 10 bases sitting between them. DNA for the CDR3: TGTGCCAGCAGTTACTCGTTTGTGGAAAATCAGCCCCAGCATTTT. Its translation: CASSYSFVENQPQHF.

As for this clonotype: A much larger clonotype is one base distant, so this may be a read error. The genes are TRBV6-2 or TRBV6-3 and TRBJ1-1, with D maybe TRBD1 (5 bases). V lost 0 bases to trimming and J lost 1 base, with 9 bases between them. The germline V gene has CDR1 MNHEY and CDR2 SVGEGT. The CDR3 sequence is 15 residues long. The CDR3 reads CASSYSRVPNTEAFF. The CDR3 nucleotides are TGTGCCAGCAGTTACTCCAGGGTTCCGAACACTGAAGCTTTCTTT.

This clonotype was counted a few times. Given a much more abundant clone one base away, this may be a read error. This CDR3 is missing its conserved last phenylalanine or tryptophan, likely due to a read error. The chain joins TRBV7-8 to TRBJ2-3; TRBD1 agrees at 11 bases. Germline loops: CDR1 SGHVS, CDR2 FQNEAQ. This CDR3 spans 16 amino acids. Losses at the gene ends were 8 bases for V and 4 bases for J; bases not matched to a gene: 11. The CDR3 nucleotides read TGTGCCAGCGGTGTTCGCTGGGGACAGGGGGCAGATACGCAGTATCTT. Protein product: CASGVRWGQGADTQYL.

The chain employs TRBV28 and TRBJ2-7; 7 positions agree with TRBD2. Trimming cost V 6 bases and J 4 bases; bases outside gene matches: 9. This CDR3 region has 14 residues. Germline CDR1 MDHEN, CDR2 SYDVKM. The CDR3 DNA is TGTGCCAGCAGCCCGGGGGGATCCTATTACGAGCAGTACTTC. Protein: CASSPGGSYYEQYF.

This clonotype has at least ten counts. The chain's CDR3 is CASSPSGQGVGETQYF. DNA of the CDR3: TGTGCCAGCAGTCCATCAGGGCAGGGGGTTGGTGAGACCCAGTACTTC. The V and J genes are TRBV12-3 or TRBV12-4 and TRBJ2-5; 7 bases align to TRBD1. The CDR3 sequence is 16 residues long. Trimming at V came to 5 bases and at J to 5 bases, leaving 14 bases not matched to a gene.

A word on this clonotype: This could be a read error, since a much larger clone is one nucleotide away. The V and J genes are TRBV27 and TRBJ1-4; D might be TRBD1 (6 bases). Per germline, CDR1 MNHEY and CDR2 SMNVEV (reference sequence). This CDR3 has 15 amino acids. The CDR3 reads CAGSLRRGTNEKLFF. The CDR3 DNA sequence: TGTGCCGGCAGTTTGCGGAGGGGGACTAATGAAAAACTGTTTTTT. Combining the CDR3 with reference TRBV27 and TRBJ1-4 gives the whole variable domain EAQVTQNPRYLITVTGKKLTVTCSQNMNHEYMSWYRQDPGLGLRQIYYSMNVEVTDKGDVPEGYKVSRKEKRNFPLILESPSPNQTSLYFCAGSLRRGTNEKLFFGSGTQLSVL.

The CDR3 sequence is CASSLSGRAQETQYF. CDR3 bases: TGTGCCAGCAGTTTGAGTGGGCGGGCCCAAGAGACCCAGTACTTC. This chain connects TRBV27 to TRBJ2-5; D may be TRBD2 (5 bases). CDR1 MNHEY and CDR2 SMNVEV come from the germline V gene (reference sequence). The CDR3 has 15 residues. V lost 3 bases to trimming and J lost 1 base, with 12 bases between them.

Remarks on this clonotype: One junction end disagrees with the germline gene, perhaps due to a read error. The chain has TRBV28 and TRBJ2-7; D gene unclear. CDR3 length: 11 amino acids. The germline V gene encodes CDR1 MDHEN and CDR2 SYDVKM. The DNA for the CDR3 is TGTGCCAGCAGTTCGACTTACGAGCAGTCCTTC. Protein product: CASSSTYEQSF.

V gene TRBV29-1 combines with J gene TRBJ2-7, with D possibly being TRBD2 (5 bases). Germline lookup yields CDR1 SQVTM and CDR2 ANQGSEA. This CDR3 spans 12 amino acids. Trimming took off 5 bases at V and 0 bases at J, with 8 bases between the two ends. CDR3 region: CSVPRGSYEQYF. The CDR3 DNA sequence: TGCAGCGTTCCCCGGGGCTCCTACGAGCAGTACTTC.

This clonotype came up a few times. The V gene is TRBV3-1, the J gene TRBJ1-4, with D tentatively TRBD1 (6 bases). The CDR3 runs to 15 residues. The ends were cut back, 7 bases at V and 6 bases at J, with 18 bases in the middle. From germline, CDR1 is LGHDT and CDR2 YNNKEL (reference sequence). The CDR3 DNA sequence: TGTGCCAGCACCCCTTCGGGGACAATCTATGAAAAACTGTTTTTT. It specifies CASTPSGTIYEKLFF.

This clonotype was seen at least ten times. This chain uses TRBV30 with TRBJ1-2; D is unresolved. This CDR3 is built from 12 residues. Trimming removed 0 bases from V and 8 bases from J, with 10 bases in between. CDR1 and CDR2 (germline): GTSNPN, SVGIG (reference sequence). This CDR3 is CAWSVVSGGYTF. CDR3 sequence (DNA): TGTGCCTGGAGTGTAGTCTCGGGCGGCTACACCTTC.

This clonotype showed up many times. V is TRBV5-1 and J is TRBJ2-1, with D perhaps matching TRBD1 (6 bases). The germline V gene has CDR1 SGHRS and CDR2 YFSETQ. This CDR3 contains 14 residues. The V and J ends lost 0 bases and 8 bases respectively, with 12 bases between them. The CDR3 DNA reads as TGCGCCAGCAGCTTGGTGTCAGGGGCCCATGAGCAGTTCTTC. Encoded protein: CASSLVSGAHEQFF.

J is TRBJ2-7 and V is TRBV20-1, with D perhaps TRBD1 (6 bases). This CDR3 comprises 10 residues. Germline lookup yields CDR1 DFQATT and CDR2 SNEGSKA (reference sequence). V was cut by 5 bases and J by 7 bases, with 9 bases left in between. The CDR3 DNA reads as TGCAGTGCTGGGGGCCTGGAGCAGTACTTC. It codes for CSAGGLEQYF.

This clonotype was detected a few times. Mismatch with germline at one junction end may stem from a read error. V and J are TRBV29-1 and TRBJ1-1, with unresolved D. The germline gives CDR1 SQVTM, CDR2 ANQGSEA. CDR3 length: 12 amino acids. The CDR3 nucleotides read TGCAGCGTCGAAGAGATGAACACTGAAGCTTTCTTT. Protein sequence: CSVEEMNTEAFF. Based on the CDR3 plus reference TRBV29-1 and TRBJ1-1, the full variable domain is SAVISQKPSRDICQRGTSLTIQCQVDSQVTMMFWYRQQPGQSLTLIATANQGSEATYESGFVIDKFPISRPNLTFSTLTVSNMSPEDSSIYLCSVEEMNTEAFFGQGTRLTVV.